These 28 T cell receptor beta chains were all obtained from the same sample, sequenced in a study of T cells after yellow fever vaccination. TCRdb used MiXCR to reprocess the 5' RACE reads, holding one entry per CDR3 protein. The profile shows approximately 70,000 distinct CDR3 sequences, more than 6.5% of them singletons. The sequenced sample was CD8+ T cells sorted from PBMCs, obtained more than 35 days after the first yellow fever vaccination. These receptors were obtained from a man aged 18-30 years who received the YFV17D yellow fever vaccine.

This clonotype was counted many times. CDR3 protein: CASTSMSGLNTEAFF. CDR3 bases: TGTGCCAGCACTTCGATGTCAGGGTTGAACACTGAAGCTTTCTTT. The chain combines TRBV6-5 with TRBJ1-1; weak D call: TRBD1 (5 bases). V lost 7 bases and J 0 bases, leaving 15 bases between the germline ends. This CDR3 has 15 residues. Per germline, CDR1 MNHEY and CDR2 SVGAGI.

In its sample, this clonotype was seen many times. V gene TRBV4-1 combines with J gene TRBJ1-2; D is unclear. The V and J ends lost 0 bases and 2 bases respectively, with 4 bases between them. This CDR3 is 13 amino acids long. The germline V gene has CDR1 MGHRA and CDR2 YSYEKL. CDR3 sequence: CASSQERNYGYTF. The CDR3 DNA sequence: TGCGCCAGCAGCCAAGAGCGCAACTATGGCTACACCTTC.

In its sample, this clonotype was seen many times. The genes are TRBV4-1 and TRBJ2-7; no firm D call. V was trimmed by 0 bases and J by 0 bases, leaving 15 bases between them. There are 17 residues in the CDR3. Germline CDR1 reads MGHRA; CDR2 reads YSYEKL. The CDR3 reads CASSQDLGRPSSYEQYV. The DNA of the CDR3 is TGCGCCAGCAGCCAAGATCTTGGCCGCCCCAGCTCCTACGAGCAGTACGTC.

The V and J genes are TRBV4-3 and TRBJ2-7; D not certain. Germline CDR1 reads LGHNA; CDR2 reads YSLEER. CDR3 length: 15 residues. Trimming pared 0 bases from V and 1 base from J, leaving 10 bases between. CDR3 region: CASSQDLPESYEQYF. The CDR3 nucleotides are TGCGCCAGCAGCCAAGATCTTCCGGAGTCCTACGAGCAGTACTTC.

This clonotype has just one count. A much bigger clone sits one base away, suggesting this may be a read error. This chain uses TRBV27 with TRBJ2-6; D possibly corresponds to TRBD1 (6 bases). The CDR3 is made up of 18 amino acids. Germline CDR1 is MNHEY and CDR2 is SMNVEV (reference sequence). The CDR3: CASSRQFMGFLGASVLTF. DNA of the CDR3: TGTGCCAGCAGCCGACAGTTTATGGGTTTCTTGGGGGCCAGCGTCCTGACTTTC.

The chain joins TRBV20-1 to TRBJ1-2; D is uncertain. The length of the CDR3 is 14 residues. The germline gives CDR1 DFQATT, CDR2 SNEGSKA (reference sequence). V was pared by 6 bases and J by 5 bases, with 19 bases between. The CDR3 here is CSASPNSENYGYTF. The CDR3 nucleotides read TGCAGTGCGAGCCCTAACAGCGAGAATTATGGCTACACCTTC.

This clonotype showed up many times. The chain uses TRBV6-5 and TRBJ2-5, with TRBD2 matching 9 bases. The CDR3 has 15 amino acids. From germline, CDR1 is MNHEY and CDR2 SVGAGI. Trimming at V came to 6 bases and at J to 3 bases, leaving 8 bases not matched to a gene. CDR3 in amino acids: CASSRIAGEEETQYF. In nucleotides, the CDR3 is TGTGCCAGCAGCCGGATAGCGGGGGAGGAAGAGACCCAGTACTTC.

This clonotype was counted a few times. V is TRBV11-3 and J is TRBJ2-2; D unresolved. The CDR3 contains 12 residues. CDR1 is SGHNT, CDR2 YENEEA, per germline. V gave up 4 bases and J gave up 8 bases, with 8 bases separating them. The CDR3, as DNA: TGTGCCAGCAGCTACGGAGCGGGGGAGCTGTTTTTT. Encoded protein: CASSYGAGELFF.

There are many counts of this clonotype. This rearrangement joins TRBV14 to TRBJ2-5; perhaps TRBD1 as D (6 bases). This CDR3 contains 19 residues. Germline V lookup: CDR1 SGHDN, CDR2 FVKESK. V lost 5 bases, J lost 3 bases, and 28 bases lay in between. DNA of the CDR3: TGTGCCAGCAGCGCCCCCGGTTGGACAGAGACTAATTGGGAAGAGACCCAGTACTTC. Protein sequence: CASSAPGWTETNWEETQYF.

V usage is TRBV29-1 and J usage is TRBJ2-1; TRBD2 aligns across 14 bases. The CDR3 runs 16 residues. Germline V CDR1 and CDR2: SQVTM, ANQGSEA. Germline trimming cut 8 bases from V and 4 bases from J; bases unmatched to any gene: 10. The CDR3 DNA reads TGCAGCCCTCTGACTAGCGGGGGGGGGGCGTACAATGAGCAGTTCTTC. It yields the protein CSPLTSGGGAYNEQFF.

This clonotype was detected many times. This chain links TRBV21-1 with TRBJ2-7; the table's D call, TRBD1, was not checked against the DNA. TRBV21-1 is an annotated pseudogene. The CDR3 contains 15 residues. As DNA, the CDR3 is TGTGCCAGCAGCCGTAGGGGCGGCGATCTCTACGAGCAGTACTTC. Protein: CASSRRGGDLYEQYF.

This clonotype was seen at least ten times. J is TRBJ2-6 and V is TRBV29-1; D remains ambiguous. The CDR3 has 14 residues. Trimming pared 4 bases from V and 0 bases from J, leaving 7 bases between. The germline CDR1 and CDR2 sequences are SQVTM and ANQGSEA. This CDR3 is CSVGEFSGANVLTF. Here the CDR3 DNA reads TGCAGCGTTGGGGAATTCTCTGGGGCCAACGTCCTGACTTTC.

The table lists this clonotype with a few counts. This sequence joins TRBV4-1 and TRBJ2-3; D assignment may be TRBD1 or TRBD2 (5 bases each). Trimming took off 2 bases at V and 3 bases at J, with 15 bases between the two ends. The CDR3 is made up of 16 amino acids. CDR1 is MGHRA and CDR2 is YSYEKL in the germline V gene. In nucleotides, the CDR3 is TGCGCCAGCAGCCAAAAAGGTTTGGGGGTAACAGATACGCAGTATTTT. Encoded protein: CASSQKGLGVTDTQYF.

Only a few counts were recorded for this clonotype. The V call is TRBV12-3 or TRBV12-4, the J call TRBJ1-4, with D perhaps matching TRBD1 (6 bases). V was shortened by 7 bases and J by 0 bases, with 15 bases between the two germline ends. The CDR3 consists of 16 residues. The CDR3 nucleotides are TGTGCCAGCAATCAGGGAGGGGGTGCAACTAATGAAAAACTGTTTTTT. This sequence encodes CASNQGGGATNEKLFF.

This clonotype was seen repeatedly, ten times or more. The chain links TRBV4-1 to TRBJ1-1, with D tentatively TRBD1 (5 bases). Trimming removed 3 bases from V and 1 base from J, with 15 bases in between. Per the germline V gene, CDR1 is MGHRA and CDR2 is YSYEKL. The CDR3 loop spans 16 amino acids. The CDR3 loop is CASSQGGYERNTEAFF. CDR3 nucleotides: TGCGCCAGCAGCCAGGGGGGGTACGAGAGGAACACTGAAGCTTTCTTT.

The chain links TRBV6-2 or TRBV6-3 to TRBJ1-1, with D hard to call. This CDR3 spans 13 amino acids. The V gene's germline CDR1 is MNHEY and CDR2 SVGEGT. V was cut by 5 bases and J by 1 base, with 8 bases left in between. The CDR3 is CASSVTPNTEAFF. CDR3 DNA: TGTGCCAGCAGTGTGACGCCGAACACTGAAGCTTTCTTT.

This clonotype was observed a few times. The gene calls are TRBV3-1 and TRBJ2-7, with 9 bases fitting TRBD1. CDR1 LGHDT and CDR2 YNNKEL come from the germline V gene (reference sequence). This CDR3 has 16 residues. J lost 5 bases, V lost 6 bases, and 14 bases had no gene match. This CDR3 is CASSISTGTGPHEQYF. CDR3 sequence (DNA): TGTGCCAGCAGTATCTCGACCGGGACAGGGCCCCACGAGCAGTACTTC.

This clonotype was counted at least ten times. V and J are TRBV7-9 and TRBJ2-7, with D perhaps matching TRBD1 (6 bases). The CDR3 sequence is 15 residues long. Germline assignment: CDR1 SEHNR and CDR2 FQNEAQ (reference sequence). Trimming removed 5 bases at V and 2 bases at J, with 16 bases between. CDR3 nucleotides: TGTGCCAGCAGCGGGACACACCTAACCCCCTACGAGCAGTACTTC. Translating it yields CASSGTHLTPYEQYF.

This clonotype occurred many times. The chain's CDR3 is CASSYGAYYGYTF. As DNA, the CDR3 is TGTGCCAGCAGTTACGGGGCGTACTATGGCTACACCTTC. The chain has TRBV6-5 and TRBJ1-2; D is perhaps TRBD1 (5 bases). The V gene lost 2 bases and the J gene lost 3 bases, with 7 bases spanning the gap. The CDR3 is 13 residues long. The V gene's germline CDR1 is MNHEY and CDR2 SVGAGI.

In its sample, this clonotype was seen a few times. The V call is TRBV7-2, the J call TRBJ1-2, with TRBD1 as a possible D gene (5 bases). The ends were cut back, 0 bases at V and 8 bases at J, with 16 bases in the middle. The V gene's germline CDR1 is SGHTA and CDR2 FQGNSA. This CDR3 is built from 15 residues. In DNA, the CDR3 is TGTGCCAGCAGCTTAGCGATGGCCAGGGCCATCGGCTACACCTTC. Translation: CASSLAMARAIGYTF.

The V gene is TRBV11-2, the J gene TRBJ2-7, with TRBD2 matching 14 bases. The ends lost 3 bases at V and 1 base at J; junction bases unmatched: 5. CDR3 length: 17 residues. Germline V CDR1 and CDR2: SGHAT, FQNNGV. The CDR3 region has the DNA TGTGCCAGCAGCTTGAGACTAGCGGGGGGGCGGTCCTACGAGCAGTACTTC. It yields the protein CASSLRLAGGRSYEQYF.

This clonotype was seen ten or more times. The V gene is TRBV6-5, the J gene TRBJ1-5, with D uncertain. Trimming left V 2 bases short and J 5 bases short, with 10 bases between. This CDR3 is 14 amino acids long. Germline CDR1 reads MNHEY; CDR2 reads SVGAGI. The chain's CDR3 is CASSYGPLYQPQHF. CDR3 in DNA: TGTGCCAGCAGTTACGGACCCTTATATCAGCCCCAGCATTTT.

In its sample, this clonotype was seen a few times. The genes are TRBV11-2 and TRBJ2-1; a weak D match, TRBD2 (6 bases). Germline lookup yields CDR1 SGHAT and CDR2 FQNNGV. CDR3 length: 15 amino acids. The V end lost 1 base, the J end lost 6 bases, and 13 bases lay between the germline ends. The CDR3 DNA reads TGTGCCAGCAGCTTAGTGACTAGAGGCGGCAATGAGCAGTTCTTC. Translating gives CASSLVTRGGNEQFF.

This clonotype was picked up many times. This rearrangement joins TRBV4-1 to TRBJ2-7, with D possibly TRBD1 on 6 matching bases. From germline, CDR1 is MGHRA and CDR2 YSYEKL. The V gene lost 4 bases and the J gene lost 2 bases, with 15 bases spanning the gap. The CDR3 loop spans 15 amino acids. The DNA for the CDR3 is TGCGCCAGCAGCCCCTTAAGCCAGGGGCCCTACGAGCAGTACTTC. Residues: CASSPLSQGPYEQYF.

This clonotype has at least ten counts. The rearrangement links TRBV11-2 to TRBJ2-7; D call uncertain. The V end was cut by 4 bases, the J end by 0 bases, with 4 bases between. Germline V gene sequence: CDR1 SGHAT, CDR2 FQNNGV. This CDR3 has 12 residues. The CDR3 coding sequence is TGTGCCAGCAGCTCCGGCTCCTACGAGCAGTACGTC. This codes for CASSSGSYEQYV.

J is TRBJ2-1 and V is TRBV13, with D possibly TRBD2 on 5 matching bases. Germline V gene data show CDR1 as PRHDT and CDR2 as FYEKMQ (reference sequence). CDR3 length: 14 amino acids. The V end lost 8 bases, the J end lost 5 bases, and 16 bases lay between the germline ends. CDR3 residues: CASGPGVRHNEQFF. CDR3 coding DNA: TGTGCCAGCGGCCCCGGGGTACGGCACAATGAGCAGTTCTTC.

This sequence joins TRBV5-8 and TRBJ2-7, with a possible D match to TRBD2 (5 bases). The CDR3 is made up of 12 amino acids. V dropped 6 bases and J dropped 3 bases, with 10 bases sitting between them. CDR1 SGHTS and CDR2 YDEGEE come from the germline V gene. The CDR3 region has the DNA TGTGCCAGCATAGAGCGGATCTACGAGCAGTACGTC. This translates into CASIERIYEQYV.

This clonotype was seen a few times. Here the CDR3 reads CASSPGEMNTEAFF. The CDR3 bases are TGTGCCAGCAGCCCGGGAGAGATGAACACTGAAGCTTTCTTT. V usage is TRBV21-1 and J usage is TRBJ1-1; TRBD1 is the table's D call and was not checked against the DNA. TRBV21-1 counts as a pseudogene. There are 14 residues in the CDR3.